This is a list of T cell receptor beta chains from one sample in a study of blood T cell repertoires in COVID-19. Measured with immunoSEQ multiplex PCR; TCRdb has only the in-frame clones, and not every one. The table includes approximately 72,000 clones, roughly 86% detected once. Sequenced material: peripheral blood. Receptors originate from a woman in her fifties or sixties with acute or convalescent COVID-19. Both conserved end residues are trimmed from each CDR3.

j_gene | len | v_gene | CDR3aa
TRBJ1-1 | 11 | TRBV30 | AWATGANTEAF
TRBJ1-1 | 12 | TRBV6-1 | ASSEAGRNTEAF
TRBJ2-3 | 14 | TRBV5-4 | ASSRELAGGPDTQY
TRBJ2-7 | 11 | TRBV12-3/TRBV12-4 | ASSFGGHVKQY
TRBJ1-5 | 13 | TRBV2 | ASSEEAASNQPQH
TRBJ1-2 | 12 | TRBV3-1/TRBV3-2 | ASSQDRGVGGYT
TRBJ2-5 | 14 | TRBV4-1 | ASSLRRASGEETQY
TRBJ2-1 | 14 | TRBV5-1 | ASSPTPLAGDNEQF
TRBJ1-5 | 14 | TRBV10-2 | ASGGGTGASNQPQH
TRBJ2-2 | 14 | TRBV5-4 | ASSLNVLAAAGELF
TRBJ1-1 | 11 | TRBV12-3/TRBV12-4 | ASSFSGGTEAF
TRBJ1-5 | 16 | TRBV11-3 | ASSFRDKPFVGNQPQH
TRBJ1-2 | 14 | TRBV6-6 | ASSRTLTGGSGGYT
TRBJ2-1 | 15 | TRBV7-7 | ASSPGTSGSSYNEQF
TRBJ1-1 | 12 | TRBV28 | ASSLGQAGAEAF
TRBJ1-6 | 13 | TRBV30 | AWSQNRGPSRPLH
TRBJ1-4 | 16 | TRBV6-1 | ASSGLGQGVRDGEKLF
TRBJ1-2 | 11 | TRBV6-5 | ASKRTGGGGYT
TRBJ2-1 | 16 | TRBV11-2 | ASSLRGLAGAVDNEQF
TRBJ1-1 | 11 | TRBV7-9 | ASSLATNTEAF
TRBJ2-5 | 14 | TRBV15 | ATSRVRQGREETQY
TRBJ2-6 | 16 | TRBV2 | ASSDQAGATSGANVLT
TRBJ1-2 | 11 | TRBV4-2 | ASSQDLGSGYT
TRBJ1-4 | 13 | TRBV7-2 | ASSPVGGRSEKLF
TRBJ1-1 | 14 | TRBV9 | ASSVGGTGDPLEAF
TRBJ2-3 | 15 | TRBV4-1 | ASSQDLAGGYTDTQY
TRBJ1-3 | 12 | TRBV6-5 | AIPRRGIRNTIY
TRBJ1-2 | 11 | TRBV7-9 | ASSPTTGGGYT
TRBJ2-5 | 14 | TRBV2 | ASSGGGGYFQETQY